This T cell receptor beta chain emerged from a study of T cell repertoires in cytomegalovirus infection. The overall study: Based on public TCR beta signatures, there were indications of CMV infection and of a matching HLA type. Study observations and caveats: CMV carriers with the relevant HLA were identified by cumulative public TCR beta family frequency. Predominance within the ex vivo response was attributable to HLA-C-restricted CMV-specific TCR beta clonotypes.

One entry per CDR3 protein results from TCRdb running MiXCR on the reads. This table has about 530,000 distinct CDR3 sequences, less than 30% appearing once. The CDR3 contains 10 residues. V lost 4 bases to trimming and J lost 6 bases, with 6 bases between them. Germline CDR1 SQVTM, CDR2 ANQGSEA. With respect to this clonotype: The target antigen is unknown.

This clonotype was obtained from a human donor in good health (CMV status not recorded). Some clones in this sample may be carry-over from other donors' samples. V and J are TRBV29-1 and TRBJ1-1; D gene uncertain. The material sequenced was PBMCs. CDR3 nucleotides: TGCAGCGTTGTGGCTCCTGAAGCTTTCTTT. Amino acid sequence: CSVVAPEAFF.